A single sample gave rise to the 13 T cell receptor beta chains below, sequenced in a study of CD8 T cells in Susac syndrome. When the RNA was reverse transcribed, random hexamers were used with an input of roughly 0.5 to 1 ug. TCRdb reprocessed the immunoSEQ multiplex PCR reads via MiXCR and lists one record per CDR3 protein. The sample has about 140,000 distinct CDR3 sequences; 85% to 95% are singletons. Source material: CD8+ T cells from PBMCs. The receptors stem from a human donor with Susac syndrome.

This sequence joins TRBV9 and TRBJ2-7; no clear D. Trimming took off 4 bases at V and 3 bases at J, with 11 bases between the two ends. CDR3 length equals 13 residues. Germline-derived CDR1 and CDR2 are SGDLS and YYNGEE. The CDR3 bases are TGTGCCAGCAGCCCGAAAGAAGGCTACGAGCAGTACTTC. Protein product: CASSPKEGYEQYF.

This CDR3 is CSHYNSGEQFF. Written as DNA, the CDR3 is TGCAGTCATTACAATTCGGGTGAGCAGTTCTTC. The chain links TRBV20-1 to TRBJ2-1; D is ambiguous. Per the germline V gene, CDR1 is DFQATT and CDR2 is SNEGSKA (reference sequence). V gave up 8 bases and J gave up 9 bases, with 14 bases separating them. This CDR3 has 11 residues.

The chain links TRBV4-1 to TRBJ2-1, with 10 bases identical to TRBD2. Unmatched junction bases numbered 4, after V lost 0 bases and J lost 2 bases. Germline V gives CDR1 MGHRA, CDR2 YSYEKL. This CDR3 contains 17 residues. The CDR3 loop reads CASSQDSTSGAYNEQFF. In DNA, the CDR3 is TGCGCCAGCAGCCAAGATAGTACTAGCGGGGCCTACAATGAGCAGTTCTTC.

The chain couples TRBV2 to TRBJ1-1; no clear D. The germline V gene encodes CDR1 SNHLY and CDR2 FYNNEI. This CDR3 spans 14 amino acids. Trimming cost V 3 bases and J 1 base, with 9 bases left between them. For the CDR3, the DNA is TGTGCCAGCAGTGAGGAGATCGCGAACACTGAAGCTTTCTTT. This codes for CASSEEIANTEAFF.

As for this clonotype: The junction departs from the called germline gene at one end, perhaps through a read error. This chain joins TRBV15 and TRBJ1-4; no clear D gene. The germline CDR1 and CDR2 sequences are LNHNV and YYDKDF (reference sequence). The CDR3 spans 16 residues. This CDR3 reads CATSGDKIRGLEKLFF. In DNA, the CDR3 is TGTGCCACCAGCGGAGACAAGATTAGAGGGCTAGAAAAACTGTTTTTT. The variable domain in full, with the rest retrieved from reference TRBV15 and TRBJ1-4, is DAMVIQNPRYQVTQFGKPVTLSCSQTLNHNVMYWYQQKSSQAPKLLFHYYDKDFNNEADTPDNFQSRRPNTSFCFLDIRSPGLGDTAMYLCATSGDKIRGLEKLFFGSGTQLSVL.

The CDR3 is CATMSGDYNEQFF. The CDR3 DNA follows: TGTGCCACCATGTCCGGAGATTACAATGAGCAGTTCTTC. The chain combines TRBV24-1 with TRBJ2-1; unclear D gene. Trimming stripped 8 bases from V and 4 bases from J, with 11 bases between. The CDR3 has 13 amino acids. Germline CDR1 KGHDR, CDR2 SFDVKD.

J is TRBJ2-6 and V is TRBV7-6, with a tentative D call TRBD1 (5 bases). This CDR3 is built from 18 residues. Germline values: CDR1 SGHVS, CDR2 FNYEAQ. The germline V and J ends were trimmed by 5 bases and 0 bases, with 17 bases remaining between them. CDR3 coding DNA: TGTGCCAGCAGCCAAGGGGATAATAGGGGCTCTGGGGCCAACGTCCTGACTTTC. It encodes CASSQGDNRGSGANVLTF. The variable domain in full, with the rest retrieved from reference TRBV7-6 and TRBJ2-6, is GAGVSQSPRYKVTKRGQDVALRCDPISGHVSLYWYRQALGQGPEFLTYFNYEAQQDKSGLPNDRFSAERPEGSISTLTIQRTEQRDSAMYRCASSQGDNRGSGANVLTFGAGSRLTVL.

V usage is TRBV9 and J usage is TRBJ2-6, with D possibly being TRBD1 (6 bases). Germline CDR1 SGDLS, CDR2 YYNGEE. V dropped 3 bases and J dropped 0 bases, with 13 bases sitting between them. CDR3 length: 17 residues. The DNA for the CDR3 is TGTGCCAGCAGCGGGAGGACAGAGAGCTCTGGGGCCAACGTCCTGACTTTC. This gives the protein CASSGRTESSGANVLTF.

The chain links TRBV12-3 or TRBV12-4 to TRBJ1-4, with 7 nucleotides matching TRBD1. V trimming: 5 bases; J trimming: 8 bases; junction bases outside the gene matches: 8. CDR3 length equals 14 residues. The CDR3 region is CASSLRDSSEKLFF. In DNA, the CDR3 is TGTGCCAGCAGTCTACGGGACAGCTCCGAAAAACTGTTTTTT.

J is TRBJ1-1 and V is TRBV7-9; possible D gene TRBD1, 5 bases. This CDR3 has 15 residues. Germline V gives CDR1 SEHNR, CDR2 FQNEAQ (reference sequence). Trimming cost V 0 bases and J 2 bases, with 10 bases left between them. The CDR3 DNA is TGTGCCAGCAGCTTAGCCCACGGACAAAACACTGAAGCTTTCTTT. This codes for CASSLAHGQNTEAFF.

This sequence joins TRBV4-1 and TRBJ1-1; D perhaps matches TRBD1 (5 bases). The V end lost 0 bases, the J end lost 4 bases, and 6 bases lay between the germline ends. This CDR3 comprises 13 residues. CDR1 and CDR2 (germline): MGHRA, YSYEKL. In DNA, the CDR3 is TGCGCCAGCAGCCAAGATGGGGGCACTGAAGCTTTCTTT. Encoded protein: CASSQDGGTEAFF.

The CDR3 region is CASSFWTGRHTMNTEAFF. CDR3 bases: TGTGCCAGCAGCTTCTGGACAGGGCGACATACGATGAACACTGAAGCTTTCTTT. The chain links TRBV7-2 to TRBJ1-1; TRBD1 matches 8 bases. This CDR3 has 18 residues. The trim removed 3 bases at V and 0 bases at J, leaving 12 bases unmatched. Germline V lookup: CDR1 SGHTA, CDR2 FQGNSA. Supplemented by reference TRBV7-2 and TRBJ1-1, the full variable domain reads GAGVSQSPSNKVTEKGKDVELRCDPISGHTALYWYRQSLGQGLEFLIYFQGNSAPDKSGLPSDRFSAERTGGSVSTLTIQRTQQEDSAVYLCASSFWTGRHTMNTEAFFGQGTRLTVV.

This rearrangement joins TRBV14 to TRBJ2-7; 13 bases line up with TRBD2. The V gene end was trimmed by 3 bases and the J gene end by 3 bases; junction bases not matched to a gene: 8. Germline V CDR1 and CDR2: SGHDN, FVKESK. The CDR3 has 17 residues. The CDR3 DNA follows: TGTGCCAGCAGCCATAAACGGGGACTAGCGGGATTCTACGAGCAGTACTTC. Its protein product is CASSHKRGLAGFYEQYF.